The 9 T cell receptor beta chains in this list originate from one sample, sequenced in a study of CD8 T cells in ankylosing spondylitis. For these receptors, no antigen is known. TCRdb re-derived calls from the 5' RACE reads in MiXCR, one entry per CDR3 protein. The sample includes roughly 370,000 distinct CDR3 sequences, about 20% of them seen just once. Study-level points and caveats: Ankylosing spondylitis blood appeared to carry a characteristic TCR beta motif of roughly eight highly homologous variants.

Material: blood, either unsorted or a sorted T cell fraction (not recorded which). The receptor set was obtained from a male donor with ankylosing spondylitis.

The J gene is TRBJ1-4, the V gene TRBV20-1; D remains unclear. CDR3 length: 14 amino acids. The V end lost 0 bases, the J end lost 5 bases, and 10 bases lay between the germline ends. CDR1 and CDR2 from the germline V gene are DFQATT and SNEGSKA (reference sequence). CDR3 sequence: CSARDPAGNEKLFF. The CDR3 DNA follows: TGCAGTGCTAGAGATCCCGCGGGAAATGAAAAACTGTTTTTT.

The V call is TRBV7-9, the J call TRBJ2-3, with D possibly TRBD2 on 5 matching bases. Trimming left V 4 bases short and J 1 base short, with 15 bases between. Germline V gives CDR1 SEHNR, CDR2 FQNEAQ (reference sequence). This CDR3 region has 16 residues. The CDR3 nucleotides read TGTGCCAGCAGCTCGCTCCAGCGGTCCGGCACAGATACGCAGTATTTT. Protein: CASSSLQRSGTDTQYF.

This clonotype was seen more than once but under ten times. The rearrangement uses TRBV5-1 and TRBJ2-3, with 12 nucleotides matching TRBD2. The CDR3 contains 14 residues. CDR1 SGHRS and CDR2 YFSETQ come from the germline V gene. V shed 6 bases and J 3 bases; nucleotides not matched to a gene: 2. DNA of the CDR3: TGCGCCAGCAAGACTAGCGGGAGTACAGATACGCAGTATTTT. It is translated as CASKTSGSTDTQYF.

CDR3 residues: CASSLVFGTTPFQETQYF. The CDR3 DNA follows: TGTGCCAGCAGCTTGGTTTTTGGGACAACTCCTTTCCAAGAGACCCAGTACTTC. This chain joins TRBV11-2 and TRBJ2-5, with TRBD1 as a possible D gene (6 bases). The CDR3 consists of 18 residues. Germline lookup yields CDR1 SGHAT and CDR2 FQNNGV. V was trimmed by 3 bases and J by 1 base, leaving 21 bases between them.

V and J are TRBV29-1 and TRBJ2-7, with D perhaps assigned TRBD1 or TRBD2 (5 bases each). The CDR3 extends over 14 amino acids. The germline CDR1 and CDR2 sequences are SQVTM and ANQGSEA. Trimming left V 4 bases short and J 1 base short, with 14 bases between. The CDR3 DNA follows: TGCAGCGTTGTGAGTCGGGACCGTTCCTACGAGCAGTACTTC. Amino acids: CSVVSRDRSYEQYF.

The chain combines TRBV6-5 with TRBJ1-4; no definite D call. The germline CDR1 and CDR2 sequences are MNHEY and SVGAGI. Trimming removed 2 bases at V and 7 bases at J, with 8 bases between. This CDR3 has 13 residues. CDR3 DNA: TGTGCCAGCAGTTACCTAAAGACTGAAAAACTGTTTTTT. As protein: CASSYLKTEKLFF.

V gene TRBV20-1 combines with J gene TRBJ2-1; 12 nucleotides line up with TRBD2. CDR3 length equals 14 residues. Per germline, CDR1 DFQATT and CDR2 SNEGSKA (reference sequence). The J segment lost 8 bases and the V segment lost 5 bases, leaving 7 bases of the junction unmatched. CDR3 in DNA: TGCAGTGCTCTTCCTAGCGGGAGGGCCTATGAGCAGTTCTTC. The encoded protein is CSALPSGRAYEQFF.

The chain uses TRBV29-1 and TRBJ2-7, with 7 bases aligning to TRBD1. This CDR3 has 12 residues. Trimming removed 6 bases from V and 3 bases from J; junction bases left unmatched: 5. Germline lookup yields CDR1 SQVTM and CDR2 ANQGSEA. Here the CDR3 DNA reads TGCAGCGTGGGACAGAACGTCTACGAGCAGTACTTC. Its protein is CSVGQNVYEQYF.

The chain uses TRBV20-1 and TRBJ1-4; possibly TRBD1 for D (6 bases). This CDR3 has 14 amino acids. V was trimmed by 3 bases and J by 0 bases, leaving 8 bases between them. Germline assignment: CDR1 DFQATT and CDR2 SNEGSKA (reference sequence). CDR3 sequence reads: CSARDSATNEKLFF. DNA for the CDR3: TGCAGTGCTAGGGACAGTGCAACTAATGAAAAACTGTTTTTT.